The 14 T cell receptor beta chains in this list originate from one sample, sequenced in a study of T cell changes during pregnancy in multiple sclerosis. The repertoire was sequenced with immunoSEQ multiplex PCR; TCRdb's copy has only in-frame clones and lacks some. The sample lists some 56,000 clones; 92% were seen once. Sequences were derived from CD4+ T cells from peripheral blood mononuclear cells, sampled after pregnancy. The receptors come from a female donor with multiple sclerosis, enrolled in a pregnancy study.

V and J are TRBV7-9 and TRBJ2-3; no clear D gene. The CDR3 has 14 amino acids. CDR1 is SEHNR, CDR2 FQNEAQ, per germline (reference sequence). V dropped 3 bases and J dropped 2 bases, with 9 bases sitting between them. The CDR3 reads CASSFRGFTDTQYF. The CDR3 DNA reads TGTGCCAGCAGCTTCCGAGGCTTCACAGATACGCAGTATTTT.

The V and J genes are TRBV7-3 and TRBJ2-1; 8 nucleotides align to TRBD2. With V trimmed by 5 bases and J by 4 bases, 7 bases remained unmatched. From germline, CDR1 is SGHTA and CDR2 FQGTGA. The CDR3 is 15 residues long. This CDR3 reads CASSLTSGYYNEQFF. The CDR3 region has the DNA TGTGCCAGCAGCCTCACTAGCGGTTATTACAATGAGCAGTTCTTC.

This clone was seen once. The chain carries TRBV19 and TRBJ1-1, with D possibly being TRBD1 (6 bases). The CDR3 is 15 amino acids. Germline assignment: CDR1 LNHDA and CDR2 SQIVND (reference sequence). The ends were cut back, 1 base at V and 1 base at J, with 10 bases in the middle. The CDR3 spells CASSIGGGANTEAFF. The CDR3 bases are TGTGCCAGTAGTATAGGTGGGGGGGCGAACACTGAAGCTTTCTTT.

The chain combines TRBV30 with TRBJ1-1; 7 bases are shared with TRBD1. This CDR3 comprises 13 residues. The V segment lost 3 bases and the J segment 3 bases; nucleotides outside the gene matches: 4. The germline V gene encodes CDR1 GTSNPN and CDR2 SVGIG (reference sequence). CDR3 loop: CAWSGDSHTEAFF. Here the CDR3 DNA reads TGTGCCTGGAGCGGGGACAGCCACACTGAAGCTTTCTTT.

The chain combines TRBV11-2 with TRBJ2-3; a weak D match, TRBD1 (5 bases). Trimming shortened V by 4 bases and J by 5 bases, and 7 bases separated the two germline ends. The CDR3 extends over 12 amino acids. Germline V lookup: CDR1 SGHAT, CDR2 FQNNGV. Here the CDR3 DNA reads TGTGCCAGCAGCTCCGACAGAGATACGCAGTATTTT. Translated: CASSSDRDTQYF.

The rearrangement uses TRBV5-4 and TRBJ1-2; 9 bases line up with TRBD1. Germline V gives CDR1 SGHNT, CDR2 YYREEE (reference sequence). The trim removed 3 bases at V and 8 bases at J, leaving 11 bases unmatched. The CDR3 has 15 amino acids. In DNA, the CDR3 is TGTGCCAGCAGCTGGGGACAGGGAGAAGTTAGGGGCTACACCTTC. As protein: CASSWGQGEVRGYTF.

The CDR3 here is CAWSAGYGYTF. The DNA of the CDR3 is TGTGCCTGGAGTGCCGGCTATGGCTACACCTTC. V is TRBV30 and J is TRBJ1-2, with D hard to call. The CDR3 loop spans 11 amino acids. The V gene's germline CDR1 is GTSNPN and CDR2 SVGIG (reference sequence). V lost 1 base and J lost 4, with 4 bases in between.

The chain has TRBV6-5 and TRBJ1-4; maybe TRBD1 (5 bases). The CDR3 is 14 residues long. The V end was cut by 4 bases, the J end by 8 bases, with 14 bases between. Germline CDR1 reads MNHEY; CDR2 reads SVGAGI. This chain's CDR3 is CASSLGWGGEKLFF. The CDR3 bases are TGTGCCAGCAGTTTGGGATGGGGGGGAGAAAAACTGTTTTTT.

This chain connects TRBV30 to TRBJ1-5; TRBD1 aligns across 8 bases. Germline values: CDR1 GTSNPN, CDR2 SVGIG (reference sequence). The CDR3 totals 13 residues. V shed 2 bases and J 7 bases; nucleotides not matched to a gene: 4. As DNA, the CDR3 is TGTGCCTGGAGTAGGACAGGGATCCAGCCCCAGCATTTT. This translates into CAWSRTGIQPQHF.

The chain joins TRBV10-3 to TRBJ2-5; D may be TRBD2 (5 bases). The CDR3 sequence is 10 residues long. Per germline, CDR1 ENHRY and CDR2 SYGVKD. The germline V and J ends were trimmed by 11 bases and 4 bases, with 8 bases remaining between them. This chain's CDR3 is CASGGETQYF. The CDR3 DNA reads TGTGCCTCCGGAGGAGAGACCCAGTACTTC.

The V gene is TRBV4-3, the J gene TRBJ1-2; 7 bases line up with TRBD1. The CDR3 totals 17 residues. Germline CDR1 is LGHNA and CDR2 is YSLEER. V gave up 2 bases and J gave up 4 bases; unmatched junction bases: 13. The CDR3 is CASSQRPGTARSYGYTF. DNA of the CDR3: TGCGCCAGCAGCCAACGGCCCGGGACAGCCCGTTCCTATGGCTACACCTTC.

This rearrangement joins TRBV7-9 to TRBJ2-7, with D unclear. This CDR3 region has 13 residues. The germline V gene has CDR1 SEHNR and CDR2 FQNEAQ (reference sequence). V gave up 5 bases and J gave up 0 bases, with 8 bases separating them. This CDR3 reads CASSPRPSYEQYF. The CDR3 DNA reads as TGTGCCAGCAGCCCCAGGCCCTCCTACGAGCAGTACTTC. Complete variable domain (other parts from reference TRBV7-9 and TRBJ2-7): DTGVSQNPRHKITKRGQNVTFRCDPISEHNRLYWYRQTLGQGPEFLTYFQNEAQLEKSRLLSDRFSAERPKGSFSTLEIQRTEQGDSAMYLCASSPRPSYEQYFGPGTRLTVT.

V is TRBV6-5 and J is TRBJ1-1, with D uncertain. V was clipped by 2 bases and J by 0 bases, with 4 bases between them. CDR3 length equals 13 residues. Per the germline V gene, CDR1 is MNHEY and CDR2 is SVGAGI. The CDR3, as DNA: TGTGCCAGCAGTTACACGGTGAACACTGAAGCTTTCTTT. Translated, it gives CASSYTVNTEAFF.

V usage is TRBV4-3 and J usage is TRBJ1-2, with D perhaps TRBD1 (5 bases). V shed 6 bases and J shed 4 bases, with 15 bases lying between them. The CDR3 runs 14 residues. CDR1 and CDR2 from the germline V gene are LGHNA and YSLEER. CDR3 DNA sequence: TGCGCCAGCAGGGGAGGTGGAGGGGTCTATGGCTACACCTTC. Translation: CASRGGGGVYGYTF.